Below are 32 T cell receptor beta chains sequenced from a single sample in a study of T-cell reconstitution after alpha-beta-depleted transplantation in children. Researchers prepared the TCRbeta library using unique molecular identifiers, the study reports. In TCRdb, the PCR reads were re-called with MiXCR into one record per CDR3 protein. Among some 490,000 distinct CDR3 sequences, around 12% were seen once, and the ten largest hold approximately 5.4%. The material sequenced was PBMCs from the stem cell graft donor, taken from the stem cell graft. These receptors originate from a human donor who donated a stem cell graft to a child with combined immunodeficiency.

This sequence joins TRBV27 and TRBJ2-7; D unresolved. Looked up from germline, CDR1 is MNHEY and CDR2 is SMNVEV (reference sequence). The length of the CDR3 is 13 residues. With 3 bases removed from V and 3 bases from J, the gap between germline ends came to 9 bases. CDR3 region: CASSFGQYYEQYF. CDR3 nucleotide sequence: TGTGCCAGCAGTTTCGGGCAGTACTACGAGCAGTACTTC.

In its sample, this clonotype was seen many times. V usage is TRBV27 and J usage is TRBJ1-6, with 8 bases that match TRBD1. This CDR3 contains 13 residues. Looked up from germline, CDR1 is MNHEY and CDR2 is SMNVEV (reference sequence). The V gene end was trimmed by 4 bases and the J gene end by 7 bases; junction bases not matched to a gene: 0. The CDR3 DNA is TGTGCCAGCAGTTGGGACAGGAATTCACCCCTCCACTTT. Translated, it gives CASSWDRNSPLHF.

There are many counts of this clonotype. This chain connects TRBV6-1 to TRBJ2-3; D possibly corresponds to TRBD2 (7 bases). This CDR3 contains 16 residues. V was pared by 10 bases and J by 0 bases, with 20 bases between. Germline V lookup: CDR1 MNHNS, CDR2 SASEGT. This chain's CDR3 is CAIHSWRGTSTDTQYF. In nucleotides, the CDR3 is TGTGCCATCCACTCTTGGCGGGGGACAAGCACAGATACGCAGTATTTT.

This clonotype was seen a few times. The V call is TRBV29-1, the J call TRBJ2-1; 9 nucleotides line up with TRBD2. CDR3 length: 14 residues. The V gene's germline CDR1 is SQVTM and CDR2 ANQGSEA. V was clipped by 1 base and J by 10 bases; unmatched bases: 8. The CDR3 reads CSVEGSSGIYEQFF. In nucleotides, the CDR3 is TGCAGCGTTGAAGGGTCTAGCGGGATTTACGAGCAGTTCTTC.

This clonotype was seen repeatedly, ten times or more. The rearrangement joins TRBV15 to TRBJ2-3; tentatively, D is TRBD1 (5 bases). Germline V CDR1 and CDR2: LNHNV, YYDKDF (reference sequence). The CDR3 loop spans 14 amino acids. V lost 4 bases to trimming and J lost 0 bases, with 8 bases between them. CDR3 amino acids: CATSKGLSTDTQYF. The DNA of the CDR3 is TGTGCCACCAGCAAGGGGTTGAGCACAGATACGCAGTATTTT.

This clonotype has just a few counts. The rearrangement links TRBV5-6 to TRBJ2-2, with 7 nucleotides matching TRBD1. The J segment lost 4 bases and the V segment lost 3 bases, leaving 3 bases of the junction unmatched. Germline V lookup: CDR1 SGHDT, CDR2 YYEEEE. The CDR3 runs to 14 residues. In DNA, the CDR3 is TGTGCCAGCAGCTACAGGGGATCCACCGGGGAGCTGTTTTTT. This sequence encodes CASSYRGSTGELFF.

The chain is built from TRBV4-2 and TRBJ2-7; 8 bases fit TRBD2. Trimming cost V 4 bases and J 2 bases; bases outside gene matches: 7. The CDR3 length is 15 residues. CDR1 and CDR2 from the germline V gene are LGHNA and YNFKEQ. CDR3 in DNA: TGTGCCAGCAGCCGAGGAGGGACTAGTACCTACGAGCAGTACTTC. Translated, it gives CASSRGGTSTYEQYF.

This clonotype showed up just a few times. The chain employs TRBV7-9 and TRBJ1-1, with 7 bases that match TRBD1. This CDR3 contains 15 residues. CDR1 and CDR2 (germline): SEHNR, FQNEAQ (reference sequence). V lost 2 bases to trimming and J lost 1 base; unmatched junction nucleotides: 4. The CDR3 DNA reads as TGTGCCAGCAGCTTAAGGAGGACAGGGAACACTGAAGCTTTCTTT. This sequence encodes CASSLRRTGNTEAFF.

Here the CDR3 reads CASSPGGKFSEQYF. The CDR3 DNA reads as TGTGCCAGCTCACCCGGGGGGAAATTTTCCGAGCAGTACTTC. The chain links TRBV18 to TRBJ2-7; the match to TRBD2 covers 7 bases. CDR3 length: 14 amino acids. CDR1 KGHSH and CDR2 LQKENI come from the germline V gene. V shed 3 bases and J 6 bases; nucleotides not matched to a gene: 8.

Regarding this clonotype: A much larger clone differs by one base, so this may be a read error. The chain is built from TRBV12-3 or TRBV12-4 and TRBJ1-1; D is uncertain. V lost 2 bases and J lost 1, with 5 bases in between. This CDR3 spans 13 amino acids. The CDR3 sequence: CASSLYWNTEAFF. CDR3 bases: TGTGCCAGCAGTTTATATTGGAACACTGAAGCTTTCTTT.

The chain recombines TRBV30 with TRBJ2-3, with no clear D. Germline lookup yields CDR1 GTSNPN and CDR2 SVGIG (reference sequence). Trimming removed 5 bases at V and 0 bases at J, with 12 bases between. CDR3 length: 14 amino acids. CDR3 coding DNA: TGTGCCTGGTACTTACCCCCTAGCACAGATACGCAGTATTTT. It encodes CAWYLPPSTDTQYF.

This clonotype was recorded a few times. The chain employs TRBV19 and TRBJ2-1, with 10 bases matching TRBD2. V lost 3 bases, J lost 7 bases, and 9 bases stayed unmatched. Germline V gene lookup returns CDR1 LNHDA and CDR2 SQIVND (reference sequence). The CDR3 is made up of 16 amino acids. CDR3 amino acids: CASSIARLAGDNEQFF. Written as DNA, the CDR3 is TGTGCCAGTAGTATCGCTCGACTAGCGGGCGATAATGAGCAGTTCTTC. The variable domain in full, with the rest retrieved from reference TRBV19 and TRBJ2-1, is DGGITQSPKYLFRKEGQNVTLSCEQNLNHDAMYWYRQDPGQGLRLIYYSQIVNDFQKGDIAEGYSVSREKKESFPLTVTSAQKNPTAFYLCASSIARLAGDNEQFFGPGTRLTVL.

The chain recombines TRBV24-1 with TRBJ2-1, with 7 bases that match TRBD1. V gave up 5 bases and J gave up 6 bases; unmatched junction bases: 6. The CDR3 is 14 amino acids. The V gene's germline CDR1 is KGHDR and CDR2 SFDVKD. The CDR3, as DNA: TGTGCCACCAGTGGAGGGGGCTTTTTCAATGAGCAGTTCTTC. Encoded protein: CATSGGGFFNEQFF.

At least ten counts were recorded for this clonotype. J is TRBJ2-3 and V is TRBV12-3 or TRBV12-4; the D gene is possibly TRBD1 (6 bases). Between the trimmed V and J ends, which lost 3 bases and 3 bases, there was a span of 10 bases. This CDR3 has 14 residues. CDR3 loop: CASSFNRVTDTQYF. Written as DNA, the CDR3 is TGTGCCAGCAGTTTCAACAGGGTGACAGATACGCAGTATTTT.

Only a few counts were recorded for this clonotype. V and J are TRBV4-2 and TRBJ2-1; 11 bases line up with TRBD2. The CDR3 totals 17 residues. Germline CDR1 and CDR2: LGHNA and YNFKEQ. Trimming removed 3 bases from V and 7 bases from J; junction bases left unmatched: 11. In DNA form, the CDR3 reads TGTGCCAGCAGCCAGGATTCTAGCGGGGGGCTCCGGAATGAGCAGTTCTTC. Translating gives CASSQDSSGGLRNEQFF.

This clonotype was counted at least ten times. This chain connects TRBV12-3 or TRBV12-4 to TRBJ1-3; tentative D call: TRBD1 (5 bases). The CDR3 sequence is 15 residues long. V shed 6 bases and J shed 0 bases, with 12 bases lying between them. CDR3 DNA: TGTGCCAGCAGCTTTGGTGGGGGCTCTGGAAACACCATATATTTT. This gives the protein CASSFGGGSGNTIYF.

V usage is TRBV20-1 and J usage is TRBJ2-1; no firm D call. The germline V gene encodes CDR1 DFQATT and CDR2 SNEGSKA (reference sequence). The CDR3 extends over 14 amino acids. As DNA, the CDR3 is TGCAGGCCCAACAGTGGGTGGAACTACAATGAGCAGTTCTTC. This encodes CRPNSGWNYNEQFF.

V is TRBV12-3 or TRBV12-4 and J is TRBJ2-7, with TRBD2 matching over 7 bases. The CDR3 sequence is 14 residues long. V was clipped by 6 bases and J by 2 bases; unmatched bases: 7. The CDR3 bases are TGTGCCAGCAGCCTCGGGAGGCAAACCTACGAGCAGTACTTC. Its protein is CASSLGRQTYEQYF.

The table lists this clonotype with a few counts. This chain links TRBV4-3 with TRBJ2-7; TRBD1 matches 10 bases. This CDR3 has 17 amino acids. Per the germline V gene, CDR1 is LGHNA and CDR2 is YSLEER. V trimming: 1 base; J trimming: 2 bases; junction bases outside the gene matches: 8. The CDR3 here is CASSQGEGGQGAYEQYF. For the CDR3, the DNA is TGCGCCAGCAGCCAAGGTGAGGGCGGACAGGGGGCCTACGAGCAGTACTTC.

This chain links TRBV12-3 or TRBV12-4 with TRBJ1-3, with D hard to call. The CDR3 has 12 amino acids. V lost 5 bases to trimming and J lost 12 bases, with 14 bases between them. Written as DNA, the CDR3 is TGTGCCAGCAGTATCACACCCACGGGCATATATTTT. This translates into CASSITPTGIYF.

The table lists this clonotype with many counts. This sequence joins TRBV24-1 and TRBJ2-1; 9 bases line up with TRBD2. The junction had 11 bases not matched to a gene; V was cut back by 5 bases and J by 4 bases. The CDR3 extends over 17 amino acids. The V gene's germline CDR1 is KGHDR and CDR2 SFDVKD. The CDR3 DNA reads TGTGCCACCAGTGGTGCCTTCGCGGGAGGGCTATACAATGAGCAGTTCTTC. It yields the protein CATSGAFAGGLYNEQFF.

This clonotype has a count of ten or more. In DNA form, the CDR3 reads TGCAGCGTTGAAGAGGGGTTTTACGCGGGCCCCTACGAGCAGTACTTC. Its translation: CSVEEGFYAGPYEQYF. The rearrangement uses TRBV29-1 and TRBJ2-7; D perhaps matches TRBD2 (5 bases). Per germline, CDR1 SQVTM and CDR2 ANQGSEA. There are 16 residues in the CDR3. Trimming took off 0 bases at V and 2 bases at J, with 17 bases between the two ends.

The chain is built from TRBV12-3 or TRBV12-4 and TRBJ2-6; weak D call: TRBD1 (8 bases). This CDR3 region has 18 residues. Trimming pared 6 bases from V and 0 bases from J, leaving 18 bases between. For the CDR3, the DNA is TGTGCCAGCAGGAAAGCGGGACAGGTCTACTCTGGGGCCAACGTCCTGACTTTC. Encoded protein: CASRKAGQVYSGANVLTF.

This clonotype was found many times. V and J are TRBV5-1 and TRBJ2-1; D uncertain. The germline gives CDR1 SGHRS, CDR2 YFSETQ. The V and J ends lost 7 bases and 9 bases respectively, with 20 bases between them. The CDR3 totals 14 residues. Here the CDR3 DNA reads TGCGCCAGCCAGCCCAGTTATTCCGGCGGTGAGCAGTTCTTC. Protein: CASQPSYSGGEQFF. Complete variable domain (other parts from reference TRBV5-1 and TRBJ2-1): KAGVTQTPRYLIKTRGQQVTLSCSPISGHRSVSWYQQTPGQGLQFLFEYFSETQRNKGNFPGRFSGRQFSNSRSEMNVSTLELGDSALYLCASQPSYSGGEQFFGPGTRLTVL.

This sequence joins TRBV29-1 and TRBJ2-2; 10 positions match TRBD2. V dropped 6 bases and J dropped 8; count of bases not matched to a gene: 6. CDR3 length equals 13 residues. The germline V gene encodes CDR1 SQVTM and CDR2 ANQGSEA. The CDR3 coding sequence is TGCAGCGTATACAAAGCGGGAGGGGGGGAGCTGTTTTTT. Residues: CSVYKAGGGELFF.

This clonotype has a count of ten or more. The chain has TRBV27 and TRBJ2-1, with 9 bases aligning to TRBD2. The CDR3 is 16 residues long. Germline CDR1 is MNHEY and CDR2 is SMNVEV (reference sequence). V was pared by 5 bases and J by 5 bases, with 10 bases of the junction left unmatched. CDR3 in DNA: TGTGCCAGCAGTGACTATAGCGGGGGACTGGACAATGAGCAGTTCTTC. Translating gives CASSDYSGGLDNEQFF.

This clonotype was found a few times. The chain links TRBV11-2 to TRBJ2-1; TRBD1 might be the D (6 bases). This CDR3 is built from 17 residues. Germline V lookup: CDR1 SGHAT, CDR2 FQNNGV. The V gene lost 5 bases and the J gene lost 1 base, with 18 bases spanning the gap. The CDR3 nucleotides are TGTGCCAGCAGCCCCCCGGTATGGGGGCGTTCCTACAATGAGCAGTTCTTC. This encodes CASSPPVWGRSYNEQFF. Variable domain in full (rest from reference TRBV11-2 and TRBJ2-1): EAGVAQSPRYKIIEKRQSVAFWCNPISGHATLYWYQQILGQGPKLLIQFQNNGVVDDSQLPKDRFSAERLKGVDSTLKIQPAKLEDSAVYLCASSPPVWGRSYNEQFFGPGTRLTVL.

DNA for the CDR3: TGTGCCAGCTCACCCCTTAGGGACCCTTCGACGCCCTACGAGCAGTACTTC. Translated, it gives CASSPLRDPSTPYEQYF. The rearrangement links TRBV18 to TRBJ2-7; D might be TRBD1 or TRBD2, each matching 5 bases. CDR3 length: 17 amino acids. Trimming cost V 3 bases and J 2 bases, with 20 bases left between them. CDR1 is KGHSH, CDR2 LQKENI, per germline.

The rearrangement uses TRBV7-6 and TRBJ2-1, with no clear D. The ends were cut back, 0 bases at V and 4 bases at J, with 10 bases in the middle. CDR3 length: 15 residues. CDR1 is SGHVS, CDR2 FNYEAQ, per germline. CDR3 DNA: TGTGCCAGCAGCTTAGCGTTCTCAGGATACAATGAGCAGTTCTTC. It is translated as CASSLAFSGYNEQFF.

In its sample, this clonotype was seen many times. This sequence joins TRBV12-3 or TRBV12-4 and TRBJ2-1; D remains unclear. The CDR3 has 14 amino acids. Trimming left V 2 bases short and J 8 bases short, with 13 bases between. The CDR3 is CASSLRVGRDEQFF. CDR3 DNA: TGTGCCAGCAGTTTAAGGGTGGGCCGGGATGAGCAGTTCTTC.

Ten or more counts support this clonotype. V gene TRBV20-1 combines with J gene TRBJ2-1, with 8 bases lining up with TRBD2. The CDR3 extends over 18 amino acids. Germline-derived CDR1 and CDR2 are DFQATT and SNEGSKA (reference sequence). Unmatched junction bases numbered 15, after V lost 3 bases and J lost 2 bases. CDR3 region: CSARGYSGGPYPYNEQFF. The CDR3 DNA reads as TGCAGTGCTAGGGGGTACAGCGGGGGCCCCTATCCCTACAATGAGCAGTTCTTC.

The rearrangement joins TRBV3-1 to TRBJ2-4; 8 positions agree with TRBD2. The CDR3 consists of 15 residues. The V gene's germline CDR1 is LGHDT and CDR2 YNNKEL (reference sequence). J lost 3 bases, V lost 3 bases, and 4 bases had no gene match. The CDR3 sequence: CASSQSTSGKNIQYF. The CDR3 nucleotides read TGTGCCAGCAGCCAGAGCACTAGCGGCAAAAACATTCAGTACTTC.